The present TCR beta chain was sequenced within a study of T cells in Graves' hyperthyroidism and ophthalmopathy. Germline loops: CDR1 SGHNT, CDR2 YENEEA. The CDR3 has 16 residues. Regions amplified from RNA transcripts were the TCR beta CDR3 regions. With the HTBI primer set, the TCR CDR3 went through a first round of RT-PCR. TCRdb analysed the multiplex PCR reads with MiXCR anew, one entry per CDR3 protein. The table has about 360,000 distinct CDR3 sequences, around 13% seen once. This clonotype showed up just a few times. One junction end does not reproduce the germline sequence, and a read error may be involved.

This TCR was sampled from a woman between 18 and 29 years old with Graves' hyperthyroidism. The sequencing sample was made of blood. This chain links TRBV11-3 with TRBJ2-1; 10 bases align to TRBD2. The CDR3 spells CASSPSGSRSYNERFF. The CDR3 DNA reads TGTGCCAGCAGCCCTAGCGGGAGTCGTTCCTACAATGAGCGGTTCTTC.